Listed here is a single TCR beta chain. Its antigen is unknown. At one end, the junction sequence differs from germline, possibly due to a read error. Patients with autoimmune disease history or receiving systemic immunosuppression were excluded from the trial. In every dose cohort, peripheral blood was drawn for TCR sequencing at baseline, cycle 4 day 1, and cycle 7 day 1. Samples came from an open-label, multicenter, first-in-human phase I dose-escalation trial of ivuxolimab. Adults with locally advanced or metastatic head and neck squamous cell, hepatocellular, melanoma or renal cell carcinoma were enrolled in the trial. Before TCR sequencing, CD4+ T cells and CD8+ T cells from peripheral blood were sorted into separate populations. The data are from a study of OX40 agonist ivuxolimab in advanced cancers. For the wider study: Ivuxolimab, which targeted the costimulatory receptor OX40 (CD134), was an agonistic, fully human IgG2 monoclonal antibody. Intravenous ivuxolimab was administered to patients every 2 weeks at six dose levels: 0.01, 0.1, 0.3, 1.5, 3 and 10 mg/kg. Of the roughly 51 patients in dose escalation, around 19 had hepatocellular carcinoma, approximately 15 had melanoma, 9 had renal cell carcinoma and 9 had head and neck cancer. The dose-escalation cohort was over 70% male with a mean age of approximately 59 years, ranging from about 20 to 85. Prior anti-PD-1, anti-PD-L1 or anti-CTLA-4 therapy was permitted, and checkpoint inhibitors had been received by roughly 40% of dose-escalation patients. Partial responses were achieved by three dose-escalation patients, of whom one had hepatocellular carcinoma and two had cutaneous melanoma. The point of sequencing TCRbeta in the periphery was to test whether ivuxolimab changed TCR sequence diversity and drove clonal T-cell expansion. The paper covers the monotherapy dose-escalation part of the phase I ivuxolimab trial, which included N ≈ 50 patients.

According to the germline V gene (reference sequence), CDR1 reads SGHKS and CDR2 reads YYEKEE. The CDR3 holds 16 amino acids from the cysteine to the phenylalanine. Of all the DNA, just the CDR3 is kept, 48 bases in frame from base 1. Genomic DNA was isolated from the sorted cells so that the TCRbeta CDR3 region could be sequenced. The immunoSEQ Assay was used for sequencing of TCRbeta CDR3 regions. The table comes from immuneACCESS by way of TCRdb, which keeps in-frame sequences with V and J called. Part of the clones is missing from these tables; in studies checked, under half for an unresolved V gene and the rest for unknown reasons. Here the sample has about 69,000 clones; around 90% occur a single time. The top ten hold roughly 15% of the sample. General findings and caveats noted by the study authors: Low levels of normalized T-cell clonal expansion were also seen in some patients who did not respond. The antigen specificity of the clonally expanded peripheral T cells was not determined. On average, CD8+ T cells showed more expanded clones than CD4+ T cells after ivuxolimab. In the 0.1-3.0 mg/kg groups, partial responders were among the patients with the lowest normalized peripheral clonal expansion, particularly in CD8+ T cells. At doses of 0.1 to 3.0 mg/kg, clonal expansion of both CD4+ and CD8+ blood T cells was observed from baseline to week 6.

This material consisted of CD4+ or CD8+ T cells sorted from blood, taken in a trial of the OX40 agonist ivuxolimab. This receptor was identified in an adult with an advanced solid tumor such as melanoma, head and neck, liver or kidney cancer. The V and J genes are TRBV5-5 and TRBJ2-5; 8 central bases correspond to TRBD1. Here is the DNA: TGCGCCAGCAGCCAAGGGTGGCAGGGGGCGGGAGAGACCCAGTACTTC. Translated, it gives CASSQGWQGAGETQYF. Full variable domain (CDR3 extended with the reference TRBV5-5 and TRBJ2-5 proteins): DAGVTQSPTHLIKTRGQQVTLRCSPISGHKSVSWYQQVLGQGPQFIFQYYEKEERGRGNFPDRFSARQFPNYSSELNVNALLLGDSALYLCASSQGWQGAGETQYFGPGTRLLVL.